This T cell receptor beta chain was identified in a study of T cells in localized non-small cell lung cancer. Whole-study findings and limits: Analysis by sequencing included only one tumor region, so heterogeneity remains possible.

Here immunoSEQ multiplex PCR was the method, and the copy in TCRdb shows in-frame clones only, minus some. The data show thousands of clones, 24% seen once. A few counts support this clone. The target antigen is unknown. The CDR3 extends over 11 amino acids. Trimming stripped 0 bases from V and 5 bases from J, with 3 bases between. Germline values: CDR1 GTSNPN, CDR2 SVGIG (reference sequence). This clonotype originated in a man aged 35-69 years with stage I lung adenocarcinoma. Sequenced material: lung tumor tissue, taken before any cancer treatment. V gene TRBV30 combines with J gene TRBJ2-3; D uncertain. The DNA for the CDR3 is TGTGCCTGGAGTGTAGAAGATACGCAGTATTTT. Protein sequence: CAWSVEDTQYF. The variable domain in full, completed from reference TRBV30 and TRBJ2-3, reads SQTIHQWPATLVQPVGSPLSLECTVEGTSNPNLYWYRQAAGRGLQLLFYSVGIGQISSEVPQNLSASRPQDRQFILSSKKLLLSDSGFYLCAWSVEDTQYFGPGTRLTVL.